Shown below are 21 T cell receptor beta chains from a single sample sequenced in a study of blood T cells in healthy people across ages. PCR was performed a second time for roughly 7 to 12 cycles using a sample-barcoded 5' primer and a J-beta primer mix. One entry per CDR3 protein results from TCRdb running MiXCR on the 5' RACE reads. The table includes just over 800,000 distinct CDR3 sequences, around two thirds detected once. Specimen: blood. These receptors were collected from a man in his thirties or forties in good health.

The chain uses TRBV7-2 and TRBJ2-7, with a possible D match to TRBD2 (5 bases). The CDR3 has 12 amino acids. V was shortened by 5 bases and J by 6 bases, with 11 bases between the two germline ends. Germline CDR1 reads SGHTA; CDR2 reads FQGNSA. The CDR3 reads CASSLPGIEQYF. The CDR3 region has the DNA TGTGCCAGCAGCCTACCCGGGATCGAGCAGTACTTC.

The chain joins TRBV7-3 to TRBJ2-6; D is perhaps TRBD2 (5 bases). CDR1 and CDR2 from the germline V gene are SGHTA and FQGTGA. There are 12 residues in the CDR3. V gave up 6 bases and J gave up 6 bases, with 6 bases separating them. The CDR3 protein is CASRGVANVLTF. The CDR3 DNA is TGTGCCAGCAGGGGAGTGGCCAACGTCCTGACTTTC.

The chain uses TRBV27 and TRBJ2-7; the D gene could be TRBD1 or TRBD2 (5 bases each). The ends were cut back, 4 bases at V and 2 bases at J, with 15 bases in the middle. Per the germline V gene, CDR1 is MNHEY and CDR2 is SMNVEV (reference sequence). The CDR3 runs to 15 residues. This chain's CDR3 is CASSWGSGMAYEQYF. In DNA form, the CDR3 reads TGTGCCAGCAGTTGGGGGTCAGGGATGGCCTACGAGCAGTACTTC.

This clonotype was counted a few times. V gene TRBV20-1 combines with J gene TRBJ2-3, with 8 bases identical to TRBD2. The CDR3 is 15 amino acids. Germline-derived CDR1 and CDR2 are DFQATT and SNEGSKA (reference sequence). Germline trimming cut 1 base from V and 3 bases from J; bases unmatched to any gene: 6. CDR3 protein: CSARGSGLETDTQYF. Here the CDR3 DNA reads TGCAGTGCTAGAGGATCGGGACTAGAAACAGATACGCAGTATTTT.

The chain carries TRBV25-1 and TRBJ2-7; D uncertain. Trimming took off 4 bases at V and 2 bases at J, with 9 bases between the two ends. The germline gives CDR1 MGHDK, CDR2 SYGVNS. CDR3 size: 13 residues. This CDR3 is CASSGSLPYEQYF. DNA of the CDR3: TGTGCCAGCAGTGGCAGCCTACCCTACGAGCAGTACTTC.

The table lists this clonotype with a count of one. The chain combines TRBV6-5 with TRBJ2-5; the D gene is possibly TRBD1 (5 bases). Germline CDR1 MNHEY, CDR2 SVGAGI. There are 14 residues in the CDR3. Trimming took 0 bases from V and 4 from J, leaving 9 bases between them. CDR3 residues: CASSYSGDRETQYF. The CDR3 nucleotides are TGTGCCAGCAGTTACTCAGGGGATCGAGAGACCCAGTACTTC.

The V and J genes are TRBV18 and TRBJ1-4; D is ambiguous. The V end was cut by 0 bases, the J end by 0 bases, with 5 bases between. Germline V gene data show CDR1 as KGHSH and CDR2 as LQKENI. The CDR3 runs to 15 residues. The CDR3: CASSPPDSTNEKLFF. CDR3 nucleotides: TGTGCCAGCTCACCACCAGATTCAACTAATGAAAAACTGTTTTTT.

In nucleotides, the CDR3 is TGTGCCATCAGTGATCCCGATGCTAACAATGAGCAGTTCTTC. This gives the protein CAISDPDANNEQFF. V usage is TRBV10-3 and J usage is TRBJ2-1; D is undetermined. Germline V gives CDR1 ENHRY, CDR2 SYGVKD. Trimming shortened V by 3 bases and J by 5 bases, and 11 bases separated the two germline ends. The CDR3 has 14 residues.

CDR3 DNA: TGTGCCAGCAGTCCTTCGGACATTTTAGCCAAAAACATTCAGTACTTC. Protein sequence: CASSPSDILAKNIQYF. V gene TRBV6-6 combines with J gene TRBJ2-4; D possibly corresponds to TRBD1 (5 bases). CDR1 and CDR2 from the germline V gene are MNHNY and SVGAGI (reference sequence). V lost 5 bases, J lost 0 bases, and 14 bases lay in between. This CDR3 comprises 16 residues.

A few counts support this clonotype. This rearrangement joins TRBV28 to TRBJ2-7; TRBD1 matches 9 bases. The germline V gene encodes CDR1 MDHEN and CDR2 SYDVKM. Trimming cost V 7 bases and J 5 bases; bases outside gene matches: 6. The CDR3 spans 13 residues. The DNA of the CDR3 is TGTGCCAGCATCTCGGGACAGGGCGACGAGCAGTACTTC. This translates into CASISGQGDEQYF.

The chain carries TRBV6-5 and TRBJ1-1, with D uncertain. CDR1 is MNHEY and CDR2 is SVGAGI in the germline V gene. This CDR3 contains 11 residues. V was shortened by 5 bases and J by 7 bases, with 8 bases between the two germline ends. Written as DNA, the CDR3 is TGTGCCAGCAGTAAAGGCGGTGAAGCTTTCTTT. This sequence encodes CASSKGGEAFF.

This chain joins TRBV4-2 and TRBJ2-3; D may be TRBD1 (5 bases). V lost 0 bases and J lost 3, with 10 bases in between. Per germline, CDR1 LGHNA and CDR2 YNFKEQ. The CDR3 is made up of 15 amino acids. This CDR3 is CASSQERTNTDTQYF. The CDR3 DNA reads TGTGCCAGCAGCCAAGAAAGGACAAATACAGATACGCAGTATTTT.

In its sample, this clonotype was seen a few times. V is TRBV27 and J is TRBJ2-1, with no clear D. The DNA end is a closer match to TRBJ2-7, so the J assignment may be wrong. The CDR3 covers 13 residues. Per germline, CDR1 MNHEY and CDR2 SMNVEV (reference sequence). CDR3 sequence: CASSPSSYNEQYF. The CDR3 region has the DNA TGTGCCAGCAGTCCCTCCAGTTACAATGAGCAGTACTTC.

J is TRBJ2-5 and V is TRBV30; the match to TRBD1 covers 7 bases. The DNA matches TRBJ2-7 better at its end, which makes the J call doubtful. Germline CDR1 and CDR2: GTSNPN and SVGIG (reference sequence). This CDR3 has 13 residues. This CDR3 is CAWSGQGSHEQYF. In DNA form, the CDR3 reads TGTGCCTGGAGTGGACAGGGATCCCACGAGCAGTACTTC.

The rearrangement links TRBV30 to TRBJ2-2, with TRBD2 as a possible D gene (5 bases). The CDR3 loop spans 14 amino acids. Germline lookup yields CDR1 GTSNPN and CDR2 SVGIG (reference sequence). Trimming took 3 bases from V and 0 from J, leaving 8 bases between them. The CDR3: CAWRRVANTGELFF. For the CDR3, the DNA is TGTGCCTGGAGGCGGGTCGCGAACACCGGGGAGCTGTTTTTT.

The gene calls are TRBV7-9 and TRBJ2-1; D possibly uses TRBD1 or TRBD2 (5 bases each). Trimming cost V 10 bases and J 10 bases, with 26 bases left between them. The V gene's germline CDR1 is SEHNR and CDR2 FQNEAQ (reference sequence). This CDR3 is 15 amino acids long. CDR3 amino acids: CATSGARAVSYEQFF. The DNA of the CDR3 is TGTGCCACCTCCGGGGCCAGAGCCGTCTCCTACGAGCAGTTCTTC.

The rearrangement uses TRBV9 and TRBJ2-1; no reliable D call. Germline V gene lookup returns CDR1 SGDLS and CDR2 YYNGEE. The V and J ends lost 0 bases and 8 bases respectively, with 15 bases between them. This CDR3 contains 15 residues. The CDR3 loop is CASSVVGRTLDEQFF. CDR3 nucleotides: TGTGCCAGCAGCGTAGTTGGTAGAACCCTCGATGAGCAGTTCTTC.

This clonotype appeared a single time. CDR3 loop: CASSYRGGPHNSPLHF. CDR3 DNA: TGTGCCAGCAGCTACCGTGGGGGCCCCCATAATTCACCCCTCCACTTT. The J gene is TRBJ1-6, the V gene TRBV7-2; D might be TRBD1 (6 bases). Germline values: CDR1 SGHTA, CDR2 FQGNSA. This CDR3 has 16 amino acids. Trimming took 4 bases from V and 5 from J, leaving 15 bases between them.

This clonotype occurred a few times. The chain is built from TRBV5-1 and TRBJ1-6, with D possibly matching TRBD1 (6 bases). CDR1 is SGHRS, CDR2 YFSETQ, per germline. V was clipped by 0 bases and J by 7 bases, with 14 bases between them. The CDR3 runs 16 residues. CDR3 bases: TGCGCCAGCAGCTTGGCCGCCGGACAGAGGAATTCACCCCTCCACTTT. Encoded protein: CASSLAAGQRNSPLHF.

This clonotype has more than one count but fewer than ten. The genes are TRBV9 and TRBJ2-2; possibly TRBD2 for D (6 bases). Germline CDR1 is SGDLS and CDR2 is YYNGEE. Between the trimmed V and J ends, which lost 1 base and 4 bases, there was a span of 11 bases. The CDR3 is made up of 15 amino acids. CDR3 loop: CASSVRAGLTGELFF. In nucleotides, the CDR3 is TGTGCCAGCAGCGTACGCGCGGGGCTCACCGGGGAGCTGTTTTTT.

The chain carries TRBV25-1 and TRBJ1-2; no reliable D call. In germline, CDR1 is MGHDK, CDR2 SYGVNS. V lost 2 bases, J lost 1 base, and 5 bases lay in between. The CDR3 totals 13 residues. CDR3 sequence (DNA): TGTGCCAGCAGTGAAGAACTTAACTATGGCTACACCTTC. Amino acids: CASSEELNYGYTF.